The 7 T cell receptor beta chains presented below share a single source sample, sequenced in a study of T cell clusters in autoimmune cytopenias. Approximately 36,000 genome equivalents of blood DNA were amplified for TRB. TRB rearrangements were amplified by touch-down multiplex PCR with mixed TRB-A/B primers. Using the multiplex PCR reads, TCRdb records one entry per CDR3 protein without DNA. The sample has around 9,700 distinct CDR3 sequences. These records were also assigned to another study, of T cell repertoires in aging, cancer and after chemotherapy.

Sequenced input: peripheral blood. The receptors were gathered from a human donor in good health.

The rearrangement links TRBV18 to TRBJ2-7; TCRdb calls TRBD2, which cannot be checked without DNA. The germline V gene has CDR1 KGHSH and CDR2 LQKENI. The CDR3 contains 14 residues. This CDR3 reads CASSPVNSGSEQYF. Full variable domain (remainder filled in from reference TRBV18 and TRBJ2-7): NAGVMQNPRHLVRRRGQEARLRCSPMKGHSHVYWYRQLPEEGLKFMVYLQKENIIDESGMPKERFSAEFPKEGPSILRIQQVVRGDSAAYFCASSPVNSGSEQYFGPGTRLTVT.

The chain combines TRBV19 with TRBJ2-4; the TCRdb D gene call, TRBD2, has no DNA to confirm it. Germline V gene data show CDR1 as LNHDA and CDR2 as SQIVND (reference sequence). The CDR3 is made up of 21 amino acids. The CDR3 loop is CASSTFPTIAGAALAKNIQYF.

The chain joins TRBV29-1 to TRBJ1-1. From germline, CDR1 is SQVTM and CDR2 ANQGSEA. This CDR3 contains 15 residues. The CDR3 region is CSVGQSPGVNTEAFF.

The rearrangement links TRBV12-3 or TRBV12-4 to TRBJ1-2. The CDR3 spans 14 residues. The CDR3 sequence: CASSFGRRGFDYTF.

The CDR3 sequence: CASSPTGTRSYEQYF. The V call is TRBV5-6, the J call TRBJ2-7; the TCRdb call, TRBD1, lacks DNA for checking. Germline lookup yields CDR1 SGHDT and CDR2 YYEEEE. The CDR3 has 15 amino acids.

V and J are TRBV5-1 and TRBJ1-4; TCRdb outputs TRBD1, but without DNA this stays unchecked. CDR1 is SGHRS and CDR2 is YFSETQ in the germline V gene. The CDR3 is made up of 14 amino acids. CDR3 region: CASSPDSRNEKLFF.

The gene calls are TRBV5-4 and TRBJ2-2; lacking DNA, the TRBD1 call made by TCRdb goes unchecked. The CDR3 consists of 15 residues. Germline assignment: CDR1 SGHNT and CDR2 YYREEE (reference sequence). This chain's CDR3 is CASSSFTGLAGELFF. Full variable domain (outside the CDR3, taken from reference TRBV5-4 and TRBJ2-2): ETGVTQSPTHLIKTRGQQVTLRCSSQSGHNTVSWYQQALGQGPQFIFQYYREEENGRGNFPPRFSGLQFPNYSSELNVNALELDDSALYLCASSSFTGLAGELFFGEGSRLTVL.